These 26 T cell receptor beta chains originate from one sample sequenced in a study of long-term antiretroviral therapy in people with HIV. Survey-level immunoSEQ v3.0 assays were run. Using immunoSEQ multiplex PCR, the repertoire was profiled, and TCRdb retains in-frame clones only, with some absent. The top ten clones hold less than 9.5% of a sample with roughly 28,000 clones, 90% to 95% of them seen once. The source was unsorted PBMCs, collected 6 to 6.5 years after starting antiretroviral therapy. These receptors were collected from a man aged 25 to 40 with HIV.

The rearrangement joins TRBV5-1 to TRBJ2-1; 13 nucleotides agree with TRBD2. Trimming cost V 4 bases and J 6 bases; bases outside gene matches: 4. The CDR3 totals 15 residues. Per germline, CDR1 SGHRS and CDR2 YFSETQ. The CDR3 is CASSRTSGSINEQFF. CDR3 nucleotides: TGCGCCAGCAGCCGGACTAGCGGGAGTATCAATGAGCAGTTCTTC.

The chain couples TRBV6-5 to TRBJ1-1, with a tentative D call TRBD1 (6 bases). Germline values: CDR1 MNHEY, CDR2 SVGAGI. Trimming cost V 7 bases and J 5 bases, with 20 bases left between them. The CDR3 sequence is 15 residues long. In DNA, the CDR3 is TGTGCCAGCAACCCTCACAGGGAAAGGTGGACTGAAGCTTTCTTT. As protein: CASNPHRERWTEAFF.

V gene TRBV28 combines with J gene TRBJ2-1, with 8 bases lining up with TRBD1. Trimming at V came to 5 bases and at J to 8 bases, leaving 5 bases not matched to a gene. The CDR3 loop spans 13 amino acids. The germline V gene has CDR1 MDHEN and CDR2 SYDVKM. The CDR3 loop is CASSGGQGYEQFF. The CDR3 region has the DNA TGTGCCAGCAGTGGCGGACAGGGCTATGAGCAGTTCTTC.

The chain is built from TRBV2 and TRBJ1-2; D is possibly TRBD1 (6 bases). Germline V CDR1 and CDR2: SNHLY, FYNNEI. CDR3 size: 13 residues. V lost 4 bases, J lost 4 bases, and 10 bases lay in between. In DNA form, the CDR3 reads TGTGCCAGCAGTGGGGGGGCAAGCTATGGCTACACCTTC. Translation gives CASSGGASYGYTF.

The genes are TRBV7-9 and TRBJ1-4; D gene uncertain. V gave up 2 bases and J gave up 6 bases, with 13 bases separating them. The CDR3 runs 15 residues. Germline CDR1 SEHNR, CDR2 FQNEAQ (reference sequence). As DNA, the CDR3 is TGTGCCAGCAGCTTATCTGCCAGGTCGCATGAAAAACTGTTTTTT. Amino acid sequence: CASSLSARSHEKLFF.

The chain couples TRBV5-1 to TRBJ2-7; perhaps TRBD2 as D (6 bases). Per the germline V gene, CDR1 is SGHRS and CDR2 is YFSETQ. V dropped 7 bases and J dropped 1 base, with 21 bases sitting between them. The CDR3 contains 16 residues. The CDR3 loop is CASQPGWREVSYEQYF. Here the CDR3 DNA reads TGCGCCAGCCAACCAGGGTGGCGGGAAGTATCCTACGAGCAGTACTTC.

CDR3 protein: CASSPLGGGINEKLFF. CDR3 DNA sequence: TGTGCCAGCAGCCCCCTCGGAGGAGGGATTAATGAAAAACTGTTTTTT. The gene calls are TRBV5-5 and TRBJ1-4; D unresolved. Germline V lookup: CDR1 SGHKS, CDR2 YYEKEE (reference sequence). The CDR3 has 16 residues. The ends were cut back, 4 bases at V and 4 bases at J, with 17 bases in the middle.

This clone has a single count. The J gene is TRBJ2-2, the V gene TRBV4-1, with a tentative D call TRBD1 (6 bases). The CDR3 loop spans 13 amino acids. Trimming pared 5 bases from V and 5 bases from J, leaving 9 bases between. CDR1 is MGHRA, CDR2 YSYEKL, per germline. The CDR3 loop is CASSSTGTGELFF. The CDR3 region has the DNA TGCGCCAGCAGCAGTACAGGGACCGGGGAGCTGTTTTTT.

The chain is built from TRBV5-1 and TRBJ2-3; the D gene is possibly TRBD2 (5 bases). V gave up 0 bases and J gave up 2 bases, with 13 bases separating them. The CDR3 totals 16 residues. The germline gives CDR1 SGHRS, CDR2 YFSETQ. CDR3 region: CASSLGTGNPTDTQYF. The DNA of the CDR3 is TGCGCCAGCAGCTTGGGGACTGGAAACCCCACAGATACGCAGTATTTT.

This sequence joins TRBV6-6 and TRBJ2-7, with 7 bases aligning to TRBD1. CDR1 is MNHNY and CDR2 is SVGAGI in the germline V gene (reference sequence). Trimming cost V 5 bases and J 0 bases; bases outside gene matches: 7. This CDR3 comprises 15 residues. The CDR3: CASSTTGLSSYEQYF. In DNA form, the CDR3 reads TGTGCCAGCAGTACGACAGGGCTAAGCTCCTACGAGCAGTACTTC.

This clone was recorded only once. The chain uses TRBV5-1 and TRBJ2-2; 9 positions match TRBD2. V was clipped by 3 bases and J by 5 bases; unmatched bases: 8. The CDR3 runs to 16 residues. Germline V lookup: CDR1 SGHRS, CDR2 YFSETQ. The CDR3 reads CASSSAGGIYTGELFF. The CDR3 nucleotides read TGCGCCAGCAGCTCGGCGGGAGGGATTTATACCGGGGAGCTGTTTTTT.

Points on this clone: At one boundary the junction diverges from the germline segment, which might be a read error. This chain uses TRBV7-7 with TRBJ2-1; a weak D match, TRBD2 (6 bases). Looked up from germline, CDR1 is SSHAT and CDR2 is FNYEAQ (reference sequence). CDR3 length: 14 residues. CDR3 protein: CASSLGSGSSEQFF. In DNA, the CDR3 is TGTGCTAGCAGCTTAGGGTCCGGGAGTAGTGAGCAGTTCTTC.

The CDR3 reads CASSVPGGTSTDTQYF. The CDR3 DNA sequence: TGTGCCAGCAGCGTCCCGGGGGGAACTAGCACAGATACGCAGTATTTT. This chain links TRBV9 with TRBJ2-3, with 7 bases identical to TRBD2. The ends lost 2 bases at V and 0 bases at J; junction bases unmatched: 6. The CDR3 runs 16 residues. Germline CDR1 and CDR2: SGDLS and YYNGEE.

The chain employs TRBV2 and TRBJ1-5; possibly TRBD1 for D (6 bases). The CDR3 is 14 residues long. V lost 2 bases and J 5 bases, leaving 10 bases between the germline ends. Germline V CDR1 and CDR2: SNHLY, FYNNEI. The CDR3 DNA reads as TGTGCCAGCAGTGAACAGGGGCGGGATCAGCCCCAGCATTTT. Translated, it gives CASSEQGRDQPQHF.

The V call is TRBV5-1, the J call TRBJ2-2; 7 bases line up with TRBD1. The CDR3 contains 15 residues. Germline V gene lookup returns CDR1 SGHRS and CDR2 YFSETQ. V gave up 0 bases and J gave up 2 bases; unmatched junction bases: 1. As DNA, the CDR3 is TGCGCCAGCAGCTTGGGAGGGGGCAACACCGGGGAGCTGTTTTTT. Protein: CASSLGGGNTGELFF.

The chain uses TRBV15 and TRBJ2-7, with a tentative D call TRBD2 (6 bases). V was clipped by 0 bases and J by 6 bases, with 18 bases between them. In germline, CDR1 is LNHNV, CDR2 YYDKDF (reference sequence). The CDR3 totals 16 residues. The chain's CDR3 is CATSRESAGSVGEQYF. DNA of the CDR3: TGTGCCACCAGCAGAGAATCAGCGGGTAGCGTGGGCGAGCAGTACTTC.

The chain joins TRBV6-5 to TRBJ2-7, with TRBD1 identical over 7 bases. V dropped 6 bases and J dropped 6; count of bases not matched to a gene: 8. CDR1 and CDR2 (germline): MNHEY, SVGAGI. CDR3 length: 13 amino acids. The CDR3 sequence is CASRGTATGEQYF. DNA for the CDR3: TGTGCCAGCAGAGGGACAGCTACGGGCGAGCAGTACTTC.

This clone counts as large (0.1 to 1%). The rearrangement links TRBV19 to TRBJ2-7; D might be TRBD2 (6 bases). Looked up from germline, CDR1 is LNHDA and CDR2 is SQIVND (reference sequence). CDR3 size: 14 residues. Trimming took off 1 base at V and 4 bases at J, with 11 bases between the two ends. CDR3 in DNA: TGTGCCAGTAGTATAGTCGGCGGGGAATACGAGCAGTACTTC. Translating gives CASSIVGGEYEQYF.

The chain has TRBV28 and TRBJ1-4; TRBD1 matches 8 bases. The J segment lost 0 bases and the V segment lost 7 bases, leaving 7 bases of the junction unmatched. Germline assignment: CDR1 MDHEN and CDR2 SYDVKM. The length of the CDR3 is 16 residues. This CDR3 reads CASTPRGPATNEKLFF. The CDR3 DNA sequence: TGTGCCAGCACCCCCAGGGGGCCCGCAACTAATGAAAAACTGTTTTTT.

The rearrangement joins TRBV13 to TRBJ1-1, with a weak D call TRBD1 (6 bases). Per germline, CDR1 PRHDT and CDR2 FYEKMQ (reference sequence). This CDR3 has 15 residues. Trimming stripped 5 bases from V and 2 bases from J, with 15 bases between. In nucleotides, the CDR3 is TGTGCCAGCAGCCCGGACCAACAGGGAAACACTGAAGCTTTCTTT. Residues: CASSPDQQGNTEAFF.

The chain joins TRBV6-5 to TRBJ2-1; D is unresolved. V gave up 0 bases and J gave up 0 bases, with 9 bases separating them. The CDR3 consists of 16 residues. Germline assignment: CDR1 MNHEY and CDR2 SVGAGI. CDR3 amino acids: CASSYSEASSYNEQFF. CDR3 nucleotide sequence: TGTGCCAGCAGTTACTCCGAAGCAAGCTCCTACAATGAGCAGTTCTTC.

The chain uses TRBV7-2 and TRBJ2-5; TRBD1 or TRBD2 may be the D gene (5 bases each). This CDR3 is 13 amino acids long. V dropped 5 bases and J dropped 2 bases, with 9 bases sitting between them. Germline-derived CDR1 and CDR2 are SGHTA and FQGNSA. The CDR3 reads CASSMGPQETQYF. For the CDR3, the DNA is TGTGCCAGCAGCATGGGACCTCAAGAGACCCAGTACTTC.

J is TRBJ2-7 and V is TRBV4-3, with 8 positions matching TRBD2. This CDR3 comprises 14 residues. Trimming took 0 bases from V and 6 from J; bases not matched to a gene: 4. CDR1 LGHNA and CDR2 YSLEER come from the germline V gene. The CDR3: CASSQDGGTSEQYF. The CDR3 DNA sequence: TGCGCCAGCAGCCAAGATGGAGGGACTAGCGAGCAGTACTTC.

This chain connects TRBV5-1 to TRBJ1-1; 7 nucleotides align to TRBD1. The CDR3 extends over 14 amino acids. The germline V gene has CDR1 SGHRS and CDR2 YFSETQ. V shed 0 bases and J 10 bases; nucleotides not matched to a gene: 9. Here the CDR3 reads CASSLEFGTDGAFF. CDR3 coding DNA: TGCGCCAGCAGCTTGGAATTCGGGACAGACGGAGCTTTCTTT.

This clone was picked up one time. Here the CDR3 DNA reads TGTGCCAGCAGTGGGTTCGGCGGAGGTGCGATTAACTATGGCTACACCTTC. As protein: CASSGFGGGAINYGYTF. The gene calls are TRBV2 and TRBJ1-2, with D hard to call. Trimming pared 4 bases from V and 1 base from J, leaving 19 bases between. The CDR3 consists of 17 residues. Germline V CDR1 and CDR2: SNHLY, FYNNEI.

This rearrangement joins TRBV19 to TRBJ2-3; 12 nucleotides align to TRBD1. Trimming took 8 bases from V and 3 from J; bases not matched to a gene: 3. The germline V gene encodes CDR1 LNHDA and CDR2 SQIVND (reference sequence). This CDR3 spans 14 amino acids. Here the CDR3 DNA reads TGTGCCAGTCGGGACAGGGGGCGTACAGATACGCAGTATTTT. This encodes CASRDRGRTDTQYF.